This TCR beta chain was captured by sequencing in a study of OX40 agonist ivuxolimab in advanced cancers. Study information: Prior checkpoint blockade (anti-PD-1, anti-PD-L1 or anti-CTLA-4) was permitted; about 40% had it. Partial responses were seen in three patients, one with hepatocellular carcinoma and two with cutaneous melanoma.

This CDR3 spans 15 amino acids. Trimming removed 2 bases from V and 5 bases from J, with 13 bases in between. The germline V gene encodes CDR1 MNHNY and CDR2 SVGAGI (reference sequence). The repertoire was sequenced with immunoSEQ multiplex PCR; TCRdb's copy has only in-frame clones and lacks some. The table records around 53,000 clones, around nine tenths of them present only once. Overall study findings and caveats: Antigen specificity of clonally expanded peripheral T cells was not established. Dosing at 0.1 to 3.0 mg/kg was accompanied by clonal expansion of CD4+ and CD8+ blood T cells by week 6.

As regards this clone: Its matching antigen is unknown.

The sequence was collected from an adult with an advanced solid tumor such as melanoma, head and neck, liver or kidney cancer. The specimen was CD4+ or CD8+ T cells sorted from blood, collected in a trial of the OX40 agonist ivuxolimab. The chain employs TRBV6-6 and TRBJ2-1, with TRBD2 as a possible D gene (5 bases). The DNA of the CDR3 is TGTGCCAGCAGTTACGAGGGAACGGGAAACAATGAGCAGTTCTTC. This codes for CASSYEGTGNNEQFF.